Below are 24 T cell receptor beta chains sequenced from a single sample in a study of blood T cell repertoires in COVID-19. Repertoires were generated with immunoSEQ multiplex PCR, while TCRdb's copy carries only in-frame clones and drops some. The sample gives under 250,000 clones, around 88% of which show up once; approximately 13% is in the top ten. The sequenced sample consisted of peripheral blood. These receptors all stem from a man older than 75 with acute or convalescent COVID-19.

This clone was seen more than once but under ten times. The gene calls are TRBV19 and TRBJ1-2; maybe TRBD1 (5 bases). The CDR3 has 14 residues. Germline V gene lookup returns CDR1 LNHDA and CDR2 SQIVND (reference sequence). The V gene lost 7 bases and the J gene lost 6 bases, with 18 bases spanning the gap. The DNA for the CDR3 is TGTGCCAGTACCCTGGGGGACCGGGAGCATGGCTACACCTTC. Translated: CASTLGDREHGYTF.

The chain joins TRBV2 to TRBJ2-5; D possibly corresponds to TRBD2 (5 bases). V gave up 4 bases and J gave up 3 bases, with 15 bases separating them. Per germline, CDR1 SNHLY and CDR2 FYNNEI. The CDR3 consists of 15 residues. The CDR3 nucleotides read TGTGCCAGCAGTGGGTGGCAATTGGGAGAAGAGACCCAGTACTTC. Translation gives CASSGWQLGEETQYF. Complete variable domain (other parts from reference TRBV2 and TRBJ2-5): EPEVTQTPSHQVTQMGQEVILRCVPISNHLYFYWYRQILGQKVEFLVSFYNNEISEKSEIFDDQFSVERPDGSNFTLKIRSTKLEDSAMYFCASSGWQLGEETQYFGPGTRLLVL.

The chain links TRBV10-3 to TRBJ1-1, with no clear D. Germline-derived CDR1 and CDR2 are ENHRY and SYGVKD. CDR3 length: 16 residues. Trimming removed 6 bases from V and 1 base from J, with 18 bases in between. The CDR3 spells CAIRQTVALTNTEAFF. As DNA, the CDR3 is TGTGCCATCAGGCAAACAGTGGCGTTAACGAACACTGAAGCTTTCTTT.

The V and J genes are TRBV18 and TRBJ1-6, with TRBD1 identical over 9 bases. V trimming: 2 bases; J trimming: 11 bases; junction bases outside the gene matches: 7. The CDR3 contains 15 residues. Germline lookup yields CDR1 KGHSH and CDR2 LQKENI. CDR3 sequence: CASSPSGQGLTPLHF. CDR3 sequence (DNA): TGTGCCAGCTCACCAAGCGGACAGGGGTTGACACCCCTCCACTTT.

The chain combines TRBV28 with TRBJ1-5, with D perhaps TRBD1 (6 bases). Germline loops: CDR1 MDHEN, CDR2 SYDVKM. The V end was cut by 8 bases, the J end by 5 bases, with 19 bases between. The CDR3 runs to 15 residues. The DNA of the CDR3 is TGTGCCAGCCTTTCGGGCGGGGGGCGGTATCAGCCCCAGCATTTT. This gives the protein CASLSGGGRYQPQHF.

This chain connects TRBV19 to TRBJ1-2, with D possibly being TRBD1 (6 bases). Trimming shortened V by 4 bases and J by 7 bases, and 13 bases separated the two germline ends. Germline V CDR1 and CDR2: LNHDA, SQIVND (reference sequence). This CDR3 spans 13 amino acids. CDR3 nucleotide sequence: TGTGCCAGTAGTAATACAGGGAAGGCTGGCTACACCTTC. This gives the protein CASSNTGKAGYTF. The full variable domain, with the rest looked up from reference TRBV19 and TRBJ1-2, is DGGITQSPKYLFRKEGQNVTLSCEQNLNHDAMYWYRQDPGQGLRLIYYSQIVNDFQKGDIAEGYSVSREKKESFPLTVTSAQKNPTAFYLCASSNTGKAGYTFGSGTRLTVV.

The chain combines TRBV19 with TRBJ2-7; no clear D gene. Germline CDR1 LNHDA, CDR2 SQIVND (reference sequence). The V gene lost 3 bases and the J gene lost 7 bases, with 10 bases spanning the gap. This CDR3 region has 12 residues. CDR3 amino acids: CASSIGAREQYF. The DNA for the CDR3 is TGTGCCAGTAGTATTGGAGCGAGGGAGCAGTACTTC.

V and J are TRBV28 and TRBJ2-1, with 15 bases matching TRBD2. The V gene end was trimmed by 8 bases and the J gene end by 7 bases; junction bases not matched to a gene: 0. The CDR3 contains 13 residues. Germline loops: CDR1 MDHEN, CDR2 SYDVKM. The CDR3 is CASGTSGRNEQFF. The CDR3 DNA sequence: TGTGCCAGCGGGACTAGCGGGAGGAATGAGCAGTTCTTC.

The CDR3, as DNA: TGTGCCAGCAGCCAAGACGGCCTACCGAGGGACATTCAGTACTTC. This translates into CASSQDGLPRDIQYF. This rearrangement joins TRBV3-1 (or the pseudogene TRBV3-2) to TRBJ2-4, with TRBD2 as a possible D gene (5 bases). The CDR3 runs 15 residues. V dropped 0 bases and J dropped 8 bases, with 14 bases sitting between them. Per the germline V gene, CDR1 is LGHDT and CDR2 is YNNKEL (reference sequence).

The chain has TRBV18 and TRBJ1-3; 9 nucleotides align to TRBD1. Trimming at V came to 6 bases and at J to 3 bases, leaving 6 bases not matched to a gene. CDR3 length equals 15 residues. Germline CDR1 reads KGHSH; CDR2 reads LQKENI. As DNA, the CDR3 is TGTGCCAGCTCCGCGGGACAGGGAAGTGGAAACACCATATATTTT. This encodes CASSAGQGSGNTIYF.

The gene calls are TRBV11-3 and TRBJ2-2; 10 bases match TRBD1. Germline lookup yields CDR1 SGHNT and CDR2 YENEEA. This CDR3 contains 17 residues. V was clipped by 4 bases and J by 1 base; unmatched bases: 6. The DNA for the CDR3 is TGTGCCAGCAGCTCCGGGACAGGGGATGTGAACACCGGGGAGCTGTTTTTT. It yields the protein CASSSGTGDVNTGELFF.

V usage is TRBV9 and J usage is TRBJ2-1, with D possibly matching TRBD2 (6 bases). Germline V gives CDR1 SGDLS, CDR2 YYNGEE. V shed 0 bases and J shed 10 bases, with 17 bases lying between them. This CDR3 is 15 amino acids long. CDR3 coding DNA: TGTGCCAGCAGCGTAGCGGGGACTCCAGAGCGGGAGCAGTTCTTC. Protein product: CASSVAGTPEREQFF.

The rearrangement links TRBV6-5 to TRBJ1-2, with D tentatively TRBD1 (5 bases). This CDR3 region has 14 residues. Trimming removed 0 bases from V and 4 bases from J, with 9 bases in between. The germline CDR1 and CDR2 sequences are MNHEY and SVGAGI. DNA for the CDR3: TGTGCCAGCAGTTACTCTGGGGCAGGCTATGGCTACACCTTC. It encodes CASSYSGAGYGYTF.

The chain carries TRBV28 and TRBJ1-4, with a weak D call TRBD1 (6 bases). The CDR3 covers 14 residues. Germline V lookup: CDR1 MDHEN, CDR2 SYDVKM. V shed 6 bases and J shed 7 bases, with 15 bases lying between them. In DNA form, the CDR3 reads TGTGCCAGCAGACCCACAGGGTCCGTTGAAAAACTGTTTTTT. Amino acids: CASRPTGSVEKLFF.

This clone was seen a handful of times. J is TRBJ1-6 and V is TRBV7-9, with 11 bases matching TRBD1. J was trimmed by 5 bases and V by 0 bases; bases with no gene match: 3. There are 17 residues in the CDR3. CDR1 is SEHNR and CDR2 is FQNEAQ in the germline V gene (reference sequence). CDR3 DNA: TGTGCCAGCAGCTTAGCCGGACAGGGGGCGGATAATTCACCCCTCCACTTT. Protein product: CASSLAGQGADNSPLHF.

V usage is TRBV28 and J usage is TRBJ2-5, with D possibly matching TRBD2 (7 bases). Germline CDR1 MDHEN, CDR2 SYDVKM. V was shortened by 5 bases and J by 5 bases, with 15 bases between the two germline ends. The CDR3 totals 14 residues. Here the CDR3 reads CASSLGGVQETQYF. The CDR3 nucleotides read TGTGCCAGCAGTCTAGGGGGGGTGCAGGAGACCCAGTACTTC.

This rearrangement joins TRBV9 to TRBJ1-2; D remains ambiguous. Germline CDR1 SGDLS, CDR2 YYNGEE. Trimming removed 3 bases at V and 4 bases at J, with 4 bases between. The CDR3 totals 11 residues. The CDR3 sequence: CASSALYGYTF. DNA of the CDR3: TGTGCCAGCAGCGCCCTCTATGGCTACACCTTC. Supplemented by reference TRBV9 and TRBJ1-2, the full variable domain reads DSGVTQTPKHLITATGQRVTLRCSPRSGDLSVYWYQQSLDQGLQFLIQYYNGEERAKGNILERFSAQQFPDLHSELNLSSLELGDSALYFCASSALYGYTFGSGTRLTVV.

This chain links TRBV12-3 or TRBV12-4 with TRBJ1-2, with D perhaps TRBD1 (6 bases). The length of the CDR3 is 13 residues. Trimming cost V 5 bases and J 4 bases, with 11 bases left between them. The CDR3 is CASSATGAYGYTF. DNA for the CDR3: TGTGCCAGCAGTGCGACAGGCGCCTATGGCTACACCTTC.

The rearrangement links TRBV7-6 to TRBJ2-7; 8 bases are shared with TRBD2. Per the germline V gene, CDR1 is SGHVS and CDR2 is FNYEAQ. Germline trimming cut 5 bases from V and 2 bases from J; bases unmatched to any gene: 5. The CDR3 has 14 amino acids. The CDR3 is CASSNREGAYEQYF. For the CDR3, the DNA is TGTGCCAGCAGCAACCGGGAGGGCGCCTACGAGCAGTACTTC.

The gene calls are TRBV11-2 and TRBJ1-1; D is perhaps TRBD1 (6 bases). This CDR3 is built from 13 residues. Trimming left V 8 bases short and J 0 bases short, with 10 bases between. Germline V gene lookup returns CDR1 SGHAT and CDR2 FQNNGV. The CDR3 is CASRDNLNTEAFF. CDR3 nucleotides: TGTGCCAGCCGGGACAACTTGAACACTGAAGCTTTCTTT.

The chain carries TRBV3-1 (or the pseudogene TRBV3-2) and TRBJ2-2, with a weak D call TRBD2 (5 bases). The CDR3 is 15 amino acids. Germline V lookup: CDR1 LGHDT, CDR2 YNNKEL (reference sequence). Between the trimmed V and J ends, which lost 1 base and 5 bases, there was a span of 11 bases. The CDR3 loop is CASSQGELVTGELFF. DNA for the CDR3: TGTGCCAGCAGCCAAGGCGAACTAGTTACCGGGGAGCTGTTTTTT.

This sequence joins TRBV7-8 and TRBJ2-2; tentative D call: TRBD2 (6 bases). Looked up from germline, CDR1 is SGHVS and CDR2 is FQNEAQ. The CDR3 contains 16 residues. Trimming took 5 bases from V and 2 from J, leaving 15 bases between them. The CDR3 region is CASSPTRGTNTGELFF. CDR3 sequence (DNA): TGTGCCAGCAGCCCGACTAGAGGGACTAACACCGGGGAGCTGTTTTTT.

The chain carries TRBV5-1 and TRBJ1-1; D unresolved. V was clipped by 2 bases and J by 1 base, with 6 bases between them. The CDR3 is 13 amino acids. Looked up from germline, CDR1 is SGHRS and CDR2 is YFSETQ. CDR3 loop: CASSFQANTEAFF. The CDR3 DNA sequence: TGCGCCAGCAGCTTTCAAGCGAACACTGAAGCTTTCTTT.

The CDR3 is CARTGQGEGIQRGEAFF. The CDR3 DNA reads TGTGCCAGAACCGGACAGGGTGAAGGGATTCAGCGTGGGGAAGCTTTCTTT. This rearrangement joins TRBV19 to TRBJ1-1, with 8 bases identical to TRBD1. The germline gives CDR1 LNHDA, CDR2 SQIVND (reference sequence). The CDR3 consists of 17 residues. Trimming cost V 9 bases and J 8 bases; bases outside gene matches: 23. Looking up the rest from reference TRBV19 and TRBJ1-1 gives the full variable domain: DGGITQSPKYLFRKEGQNVTLSCEQNLNHDAMYWYRQDPGQGLRLIYYSQIVNDFQKGDIAEGYSVSREKKESFPLTVTSAQKNPTAFYLCARTGQGEGIQRGEAFFGQGTRLTVV.